This T cell receptor (beta chain) was identified in a study of cytomegalovirus exposure and HLA in healthy donors. For the study at large: A preliminary data release comprised around 90 million unique TCRs obtained from HLA-typed donors. General study points: Some public TCRs appeared in many individuals, while most sequences were rare. Across all donors, roughly uniform sequencing depth was an assumption of the presence/absence analyses.

On this clone: Its antigen remains unknown.

PCR amplification relied on 60 Vbeta primers (plus 13 Jbeta primers). Method: immunoSEQ multiplex PCR; TCRdb's copy keeps in-frame clones and lacks some. This table holds fewer than 150,000 clones, approximately 61% found once. The CDR3 is made up of 15 amino acids. The gene calls are TRBV21-1 and TRBJ1-5; the table's D call of TRBD1 was not tested on the DNA. TRBV21-1 is a listed pseudogene. This TCR derives from a human donor in good health. The sequenced sample consisted of PBMCs. The CDR3 sequence is CASSTRLGPNWTQHF. DNA for the CDR3: TGTGCCAGCAGCACCCGTTTGGGCCCAAATTGGACCCAGCATTTT.